This T cell receptor (beta chain) was captured by sequencing in a study of CD8+ T cells in alopecia areata. About the research overall: Scoring treated patients' severity relied on the percentage of scalp area affected.

The trim removed 5 bases at V and 7 bases at J, leaving 6 bases unmatched. Germline CDR1 and CDR2: GTSNPN and SVGIG (reference sequence). The CDR3 spans 12 residues. As the sequencing template, cDNA was produced by extracting RNA and reverse transcribing it. Using immunoSEQ multiplex PCR, the repertoire was profiled, and TCRdb retains in-frame clones only, with some absent. The table records 150,000 to 200,000 clones, around three fifths of them present only once. Sample treatment: oral pan-JAK inhibitor, 5-10 mg twice daily. Lesional scalp punch biopsies and peripheral blood came from alopecia areata patients.

The V and J genes are TRBV30 and TRBJ1-1; TRBD1 matches 8 bases. Sequencing was performed on CD4+ T cells sorted from blood, taken at week 24, from a patient treated with tofacitinib. The origin of this receptor is a human donor with alopecia areata. The CDR3 coding sequence is TGTGCCTGGGGACAGGGTTGGGGTGAAGCTTTCTTT. Protein sequence: CAWGQGWGEAFF.